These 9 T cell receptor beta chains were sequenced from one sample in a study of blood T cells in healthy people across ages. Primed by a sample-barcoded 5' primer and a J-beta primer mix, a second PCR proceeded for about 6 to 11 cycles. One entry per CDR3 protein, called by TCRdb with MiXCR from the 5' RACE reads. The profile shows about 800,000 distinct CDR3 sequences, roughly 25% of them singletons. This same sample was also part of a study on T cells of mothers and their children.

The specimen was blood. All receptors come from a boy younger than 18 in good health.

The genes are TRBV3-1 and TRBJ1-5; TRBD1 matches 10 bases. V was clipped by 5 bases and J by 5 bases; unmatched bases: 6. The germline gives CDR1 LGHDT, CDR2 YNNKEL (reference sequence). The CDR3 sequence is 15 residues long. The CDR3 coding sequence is TGTGCCAGCAGCTACGGGACAGGGGTTGATCAGCCCCAGCATTTT. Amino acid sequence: CASSYGTGVDQPQHF.

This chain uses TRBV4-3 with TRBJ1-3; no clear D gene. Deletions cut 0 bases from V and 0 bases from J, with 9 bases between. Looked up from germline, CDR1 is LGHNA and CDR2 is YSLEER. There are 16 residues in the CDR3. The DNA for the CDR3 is TGCGCCAGCAGCCAAGAGTGGCGGTTCTCTGGAAACACCATATATTTT. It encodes CASSQEWRFSGNTIYF.

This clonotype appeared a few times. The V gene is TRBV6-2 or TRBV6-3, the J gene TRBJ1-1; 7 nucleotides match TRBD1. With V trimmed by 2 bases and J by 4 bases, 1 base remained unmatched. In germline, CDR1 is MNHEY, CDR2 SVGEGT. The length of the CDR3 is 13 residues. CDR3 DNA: TGTGCCAGCAGTTACGGGACAGTCACTGAAGCTTTCTTT. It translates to CASSYGTVTEAFF.

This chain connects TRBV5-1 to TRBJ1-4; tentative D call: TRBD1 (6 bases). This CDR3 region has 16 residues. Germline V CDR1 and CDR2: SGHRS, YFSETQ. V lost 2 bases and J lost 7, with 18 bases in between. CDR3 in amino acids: CASSFLLQGSGEKLFF. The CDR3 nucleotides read TGCGCCAGCAGCTTCTTATTACAGGGATCCGGTGAAAAACTGTTTTTT.

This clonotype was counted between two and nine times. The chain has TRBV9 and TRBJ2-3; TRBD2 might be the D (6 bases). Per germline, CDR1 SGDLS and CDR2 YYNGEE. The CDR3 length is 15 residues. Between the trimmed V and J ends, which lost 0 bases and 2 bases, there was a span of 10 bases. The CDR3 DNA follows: TGTGCCAGCAGCGTAGCCCTAGCGCACACAGATACGCAGTATTTT. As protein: CASSVALAHTDTQYF.

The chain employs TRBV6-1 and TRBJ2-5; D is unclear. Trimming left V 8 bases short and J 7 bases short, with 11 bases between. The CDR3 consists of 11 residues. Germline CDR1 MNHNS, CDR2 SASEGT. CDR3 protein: CASDGGVTQYF. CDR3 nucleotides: TGTGCCAGCGACGGTGGAGTGACCCAGTACTTC.

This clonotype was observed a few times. CDR3 bases: TGTGCCAGCAGCTTAACCCGGACAGGTTCCTACGAGCAGTACTTC. Its translation: CASSLTRTGSYEQYF. This chain uses TRBV7-2 with TRBJ2-7; TRBD1 matches at 7 bases. With 2 bases clipped from V and 1 base from J, the junction kept 5 bases outside the gene matches. The CDR3 has 15 amino acids. Germline V lookup: CDR1 SGHTA, CDR2 FQGNSA. Supplemented by reference TRBV7-2 and TRBJ2-7, the full variable domain reads GAGVSQSPSNKVTEKGKDVELRCDPISGHTALYWYRQSLGQGLEFLIYFQGNSAPDKSGLPSDRFSAERTGGSVSTLTIQRTQQEDSAVYLCASSLTRTGSYEQYFGPGTRLTVT.

For the CDR3, the DNA is TGTGCCAGCAGTTCATTCCGTACTCGCTCCTACAATGAGCAGTTCTTC. Its translation: CASSSFRTRSYNEQFF. V is TRBV6-2 or TRBV6-3 and J is TRBJ2-1; no reliable D call. Deletions cut 4 bases from V and 0 bases from J, with 13 bases between. There are 16 residues in the CDR3. Germline V CDR1 and CDR2: MNHEY, SVGEGT.

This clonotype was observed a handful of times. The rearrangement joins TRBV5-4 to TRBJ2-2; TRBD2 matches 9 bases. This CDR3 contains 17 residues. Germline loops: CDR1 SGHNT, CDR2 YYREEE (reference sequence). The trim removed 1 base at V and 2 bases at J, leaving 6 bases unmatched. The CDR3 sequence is CASSLSWRGGNTGELFF. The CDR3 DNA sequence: TGTGCCAGCAGCTTGTCCTGGCGGGGGGGCAACACCGGGGAGCTGTTTTTT.